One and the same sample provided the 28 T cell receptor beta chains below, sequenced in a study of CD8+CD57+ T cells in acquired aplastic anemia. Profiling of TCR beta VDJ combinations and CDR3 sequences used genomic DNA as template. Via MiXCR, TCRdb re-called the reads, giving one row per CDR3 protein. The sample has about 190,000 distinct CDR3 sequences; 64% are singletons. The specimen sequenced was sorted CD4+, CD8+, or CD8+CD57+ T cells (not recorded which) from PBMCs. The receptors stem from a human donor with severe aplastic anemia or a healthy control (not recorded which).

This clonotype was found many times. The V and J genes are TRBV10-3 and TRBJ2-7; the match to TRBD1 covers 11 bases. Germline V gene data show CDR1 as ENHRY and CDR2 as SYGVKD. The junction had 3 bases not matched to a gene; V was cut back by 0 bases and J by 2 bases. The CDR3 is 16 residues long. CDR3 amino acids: CAISESGQGVAYEQYF. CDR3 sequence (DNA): TGTGCCATCAGTGAGTCGGGACAGGGGGTCGCCTACGAGCAGTACTTC.

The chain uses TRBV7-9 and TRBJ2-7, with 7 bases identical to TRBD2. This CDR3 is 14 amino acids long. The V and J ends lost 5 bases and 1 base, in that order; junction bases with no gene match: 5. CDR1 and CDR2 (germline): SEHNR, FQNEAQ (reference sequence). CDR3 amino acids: CASSGGGASYEQYF. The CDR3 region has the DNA TGTGCCAGCAGCGGCGGGGGTGCGTCCTACGAGCAGTACTTC. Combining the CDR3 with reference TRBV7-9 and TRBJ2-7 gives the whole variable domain DTGVSQNPRHKITKRGQNVTFRCDPISEHNRLYWYRQTLGQGPEFLTYFQNEAQLEKSRLLSDRFSAERPKGSFSTLEIQRTEQGDSAMYLCASSGGGASYEQYFGPGTRLTVT.

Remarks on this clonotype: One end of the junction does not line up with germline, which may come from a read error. The CDR3 reads CASSAGQGPTYEQYF. CDR3 coding DNA: TGTGCCAGCAGCGCCGGACAGGGTCCAACCTACGAGCAGTATTTC. V gene TRBV9 combines with J gene TRBJ2-7, with 8 bases aligning to TRBD1. Germline CDR1 is SGDLS and CDR2 is YYNGEE. CDR3 size: 15 residues.

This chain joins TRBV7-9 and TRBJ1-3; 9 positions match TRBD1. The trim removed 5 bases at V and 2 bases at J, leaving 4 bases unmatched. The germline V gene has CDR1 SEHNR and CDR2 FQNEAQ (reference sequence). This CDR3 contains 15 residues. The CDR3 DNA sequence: TGTGCCAGCAGCCGGGACAGGGTGGCTGGAAACACCATATATTTT. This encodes CASSRDRVAGNTIYF.

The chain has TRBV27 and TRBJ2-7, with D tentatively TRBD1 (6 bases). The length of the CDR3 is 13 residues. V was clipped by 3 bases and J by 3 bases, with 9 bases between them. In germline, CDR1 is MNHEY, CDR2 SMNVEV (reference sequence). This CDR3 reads CASSLTGFYEQYF. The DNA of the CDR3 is TGTGCCAGCAGTTTGACAGGATTCTACGAGCAGTACTTC.

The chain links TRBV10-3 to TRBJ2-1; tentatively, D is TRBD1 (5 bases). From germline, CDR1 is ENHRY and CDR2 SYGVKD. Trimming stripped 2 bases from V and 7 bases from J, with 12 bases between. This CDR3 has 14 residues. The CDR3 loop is CAISEPGRLNEQFF. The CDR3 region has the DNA TGTGCCATCAGTGAGCCAGGGCGGTTGAATGAGCAGTTCTTC.

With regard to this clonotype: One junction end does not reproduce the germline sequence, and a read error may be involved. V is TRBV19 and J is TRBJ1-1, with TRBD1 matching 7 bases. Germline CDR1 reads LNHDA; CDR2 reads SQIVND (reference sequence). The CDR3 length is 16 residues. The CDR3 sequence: CASSQLEGARDTEAFF. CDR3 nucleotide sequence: TGCGCCAGCAGCCAGTTAGAGGGGGCGCGGGACACTGAAGCTTTCTTT. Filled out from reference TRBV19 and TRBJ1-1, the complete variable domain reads DGGITQSPKYLFRKEGQNVTLSCEQNLNHDAMYWYRQDPGQGLRLIYYSQIVNDFQKGDIAEGYSVSREKKESFPLTVTSAQKNPTAFYLCASSQLEGARDTEAFFGQGTRLTVV.

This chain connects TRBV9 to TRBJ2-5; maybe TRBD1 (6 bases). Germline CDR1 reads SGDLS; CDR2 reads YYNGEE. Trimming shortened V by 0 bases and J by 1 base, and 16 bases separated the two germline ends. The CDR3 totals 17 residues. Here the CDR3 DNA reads TGTGCCAGCAGCGTAGTTCGGGACATTGGAACCCAAGAGACCCAGTACTTC. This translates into CASSVVRDIGTQETQYF.

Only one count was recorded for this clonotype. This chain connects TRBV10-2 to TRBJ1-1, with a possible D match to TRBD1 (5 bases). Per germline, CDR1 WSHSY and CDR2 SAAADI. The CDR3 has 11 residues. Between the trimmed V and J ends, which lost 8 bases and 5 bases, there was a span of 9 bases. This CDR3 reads CASGGVTEAFF. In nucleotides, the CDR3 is TGCGCCAGCGGGGGGGTGACTGAAGCTTTCTTT.

The CDR3 reads CAISESASGRYEQYF. CDR3 nucleotides: TGTGCCATCAGTGAGTCAGCTAGCGGGAGGTACGAGCAGTACTTC. The V gene is TRBV10-3, the J gene TRBJ2-7; 11 positions agree with TRBD2. From germline, CDR1 is ENHRY and CDR2 SYGVKD. V was pared by 0 bases and J by 4 bases, with 2 bases of the junction left unmatched. CDR3 length: 15 residues.

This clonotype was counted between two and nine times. DNA of the CDR3: TGTGCCAGCAGCTTAGGGGACAGGGTGTACACCTTC. It codes for CASSLGDRVYTF. This rearrangement joins TRBV13 to TRBJ1-2; 8 nucleotides agree with TRBD1. Germline trimming cut 0 bases from V and 11 bases from J; bases unmatched to any gene: 2. The CDR3 consists of 12 residues. CDR1 is PRHDT, CDR2 FYEKMQ, per germline (reference sequence).

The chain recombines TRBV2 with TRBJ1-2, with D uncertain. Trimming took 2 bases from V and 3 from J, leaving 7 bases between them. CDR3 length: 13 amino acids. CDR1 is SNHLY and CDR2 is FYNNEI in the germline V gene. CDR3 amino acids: CASSELPYYGYTF. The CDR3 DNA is TGTGCCAGCAGTGAACTTCCATACTATGGCTACACCTTC.

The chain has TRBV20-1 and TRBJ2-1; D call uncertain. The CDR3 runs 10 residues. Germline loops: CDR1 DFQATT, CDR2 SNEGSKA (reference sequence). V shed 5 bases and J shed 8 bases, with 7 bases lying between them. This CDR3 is CSAYTDEQFF. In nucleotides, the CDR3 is TGCAGTGCTTACACGGATGAGCAGTTCTTC.

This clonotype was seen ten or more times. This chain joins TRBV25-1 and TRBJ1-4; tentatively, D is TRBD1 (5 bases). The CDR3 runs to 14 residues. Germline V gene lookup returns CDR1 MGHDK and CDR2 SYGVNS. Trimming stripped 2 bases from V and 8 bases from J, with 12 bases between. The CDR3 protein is CASSEQWGNEKLFF. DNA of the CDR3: TGTGCCAGCAGTGAACAGTGGGGGAACGAAAAACTGTTTTTT. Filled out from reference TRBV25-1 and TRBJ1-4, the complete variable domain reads EADIYQTPRYLVIGTGKKITLECSQTMGHDKMYWYQQDPGMELHLIHYSYGVNSTEKGDLSSESTVSRIRTEHFPLTLESARPSHTSQYLCASSEQWGNEKLFFGSGTQLSVL.

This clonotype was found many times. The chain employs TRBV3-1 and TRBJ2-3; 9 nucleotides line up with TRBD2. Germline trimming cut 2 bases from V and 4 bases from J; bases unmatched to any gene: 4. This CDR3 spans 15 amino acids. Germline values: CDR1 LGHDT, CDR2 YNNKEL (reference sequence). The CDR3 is CASSQMTSGADTQYF. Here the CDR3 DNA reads TGTGCCAGCAGCCAAATGACTAGCGGTGCAGATACGCAGTATTTT.

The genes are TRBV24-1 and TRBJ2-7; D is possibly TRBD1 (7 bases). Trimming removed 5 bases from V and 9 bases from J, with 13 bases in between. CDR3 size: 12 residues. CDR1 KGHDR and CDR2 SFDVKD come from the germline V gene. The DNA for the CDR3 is TGTGCCACCAGTGGTTCAGGGGGGATGCAGTACTTC. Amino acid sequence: CATSGSGGMQYF.

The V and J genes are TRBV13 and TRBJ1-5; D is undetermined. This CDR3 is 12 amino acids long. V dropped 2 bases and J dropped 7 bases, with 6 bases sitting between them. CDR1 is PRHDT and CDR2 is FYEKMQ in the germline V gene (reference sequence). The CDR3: CASSLWGQPQHF. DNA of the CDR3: TGTGCCAGCAGCTTATGGGGACAGCCCCAGCATTTT.

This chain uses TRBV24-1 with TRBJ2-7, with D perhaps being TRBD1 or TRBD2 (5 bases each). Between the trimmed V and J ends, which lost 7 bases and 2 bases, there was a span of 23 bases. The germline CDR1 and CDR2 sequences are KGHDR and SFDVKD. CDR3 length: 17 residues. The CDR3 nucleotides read TGTGCCACCAGCGGTGTCGCTCCCGGGACGGCGACCTACGAGCAGTACTTC. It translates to CATSGVAPGTATYEQYF.

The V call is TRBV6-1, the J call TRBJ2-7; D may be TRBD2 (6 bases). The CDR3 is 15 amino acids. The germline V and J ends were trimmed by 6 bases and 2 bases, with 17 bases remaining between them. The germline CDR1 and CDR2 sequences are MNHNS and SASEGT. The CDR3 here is CASSPAGSPAYEQYF. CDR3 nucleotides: TGTGCCAGCAGCCCGGCGGGATCCCCCGCCTACGAGCAGTACTTC.

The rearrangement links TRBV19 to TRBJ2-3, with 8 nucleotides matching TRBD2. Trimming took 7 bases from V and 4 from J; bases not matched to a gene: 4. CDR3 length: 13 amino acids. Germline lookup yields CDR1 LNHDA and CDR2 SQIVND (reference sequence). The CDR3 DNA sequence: TGTGCCAGTACAGCGGGGGAAGCAGATACGCAGTATTTT. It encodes CASTAGEADTQYF.

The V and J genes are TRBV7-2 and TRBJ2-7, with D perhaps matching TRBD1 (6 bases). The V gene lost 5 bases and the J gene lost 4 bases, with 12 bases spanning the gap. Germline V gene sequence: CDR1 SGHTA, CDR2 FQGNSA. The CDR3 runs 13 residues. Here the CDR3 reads CASSGTLSYEQYV. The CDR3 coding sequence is TGTGCCAGCAGCGGGACACTCTCTTACGAGCAGTACGTC.

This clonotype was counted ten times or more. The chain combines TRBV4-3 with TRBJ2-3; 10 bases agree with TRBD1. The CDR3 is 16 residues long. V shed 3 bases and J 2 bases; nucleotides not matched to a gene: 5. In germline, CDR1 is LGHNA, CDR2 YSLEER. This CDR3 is CASSQRTGGTTDTQYF. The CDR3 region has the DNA TGCGCCAGCAGCCAGAGGACAGGGGGTACCACAGATACGCAGTATTTT.

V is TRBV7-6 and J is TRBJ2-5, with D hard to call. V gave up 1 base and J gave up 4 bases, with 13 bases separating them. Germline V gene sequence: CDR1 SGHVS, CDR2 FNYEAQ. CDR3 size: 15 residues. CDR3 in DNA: TGTGCCAGCAGCTTAGAGGCCGGGTCGGGAGAGACCCAGTACTTC. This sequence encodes CASSLEAGSGETQYF.

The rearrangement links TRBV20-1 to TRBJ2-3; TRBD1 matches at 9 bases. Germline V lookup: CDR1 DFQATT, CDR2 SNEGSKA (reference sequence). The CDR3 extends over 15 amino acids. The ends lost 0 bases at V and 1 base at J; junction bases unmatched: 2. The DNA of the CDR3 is TGCAGTGCTAGAGATAACAGGGGGCGCACAGATACGCAGTATTTT. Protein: CSARDNRGRTDTQYF.

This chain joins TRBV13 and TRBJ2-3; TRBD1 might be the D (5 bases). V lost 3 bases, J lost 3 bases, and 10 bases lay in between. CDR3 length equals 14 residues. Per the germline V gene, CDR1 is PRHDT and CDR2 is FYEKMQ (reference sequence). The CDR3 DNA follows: TGTGCCAGCAGCTTGGGCAGGGCAACAGATACGCAGTATTTT. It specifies CASSLGRATDTQYF. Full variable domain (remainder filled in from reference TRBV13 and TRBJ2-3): AAGVIQSPRHLIKEKRETATLKCYPIPRHDTVYWYQQGPGQDPQFLISFYEKMQSDKGSIPDRFSAQQFSDYHSELNMSSLELGDSALYFCASSLGRATDTQYFGPGTRLTVL.

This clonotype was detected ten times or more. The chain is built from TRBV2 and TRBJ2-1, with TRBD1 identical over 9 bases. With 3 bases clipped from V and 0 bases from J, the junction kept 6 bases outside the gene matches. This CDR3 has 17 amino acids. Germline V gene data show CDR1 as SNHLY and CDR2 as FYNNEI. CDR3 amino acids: CASSDRTGEVSYNEQFF. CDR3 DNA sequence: TGTGCCAGCAGTGATCGGACAGGGGAGGTCTCCTACAATGAGCAGTTCTTC.

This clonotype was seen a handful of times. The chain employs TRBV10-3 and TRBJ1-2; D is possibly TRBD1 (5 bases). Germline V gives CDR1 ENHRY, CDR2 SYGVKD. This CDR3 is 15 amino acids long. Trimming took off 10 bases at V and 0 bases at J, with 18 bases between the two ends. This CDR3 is CATIQAMSSNYGYTF. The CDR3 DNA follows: TGTGCCACGATACAGGCTATGAGCTCTAACTATGGCTACACCTTC.

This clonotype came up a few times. The CDR3 DNA reads as TGTGCTAGTGGTTTGGTAATAGCTGAAAATAGCAATCAGCCCCAGCATTTT. Its translation is CASGLVIAENSNQPQHF. The chain carries TRBV12-5 and TRBJ1-5; D remains unclear. Germline values: CDR1 LGHNT, CDR2 FRNRAP. V gave up 0 bases and J gave up 0 bases, with 12 bases separating them. CDR3 size: 17 residues.